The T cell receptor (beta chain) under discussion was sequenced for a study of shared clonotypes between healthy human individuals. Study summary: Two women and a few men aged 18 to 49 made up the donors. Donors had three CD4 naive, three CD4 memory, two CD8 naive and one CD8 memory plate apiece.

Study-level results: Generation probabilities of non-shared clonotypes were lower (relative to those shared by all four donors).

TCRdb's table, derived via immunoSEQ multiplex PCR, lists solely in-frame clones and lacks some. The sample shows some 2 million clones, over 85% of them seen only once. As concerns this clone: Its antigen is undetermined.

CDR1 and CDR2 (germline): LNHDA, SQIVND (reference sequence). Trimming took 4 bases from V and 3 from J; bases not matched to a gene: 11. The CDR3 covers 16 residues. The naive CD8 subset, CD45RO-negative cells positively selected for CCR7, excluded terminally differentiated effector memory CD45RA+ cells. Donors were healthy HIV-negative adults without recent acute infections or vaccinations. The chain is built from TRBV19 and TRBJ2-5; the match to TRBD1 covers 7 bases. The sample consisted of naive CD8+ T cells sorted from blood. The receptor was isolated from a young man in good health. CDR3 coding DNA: TGTGCCAGTAGTAGACGGGACAGCCTCCTAGAAGAGACCCAGTACTTC. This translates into CASSRRDSLLEETQYF.